A selection of T cell receptor beta chains follows, all from one sample in a study of CD8+CD57+ T cells in acquired aplastic anemia. TCRdb analysed the reads with MiXCR anew, one entry per CDR3 protein. In the table there are over 150,000 distinct CDR3 sequences, around half of which are singletons. Sequencing input: sorted CD4+, CD8+, or CD8+CD57+ T cells (not recorded which) from PBMCs. The origin of the receptors is a human donor with aplastic anemia. CDR3s include the opening cysteine and the closing phenylalanine or tryptophan. A D gene is named only where the DNA matches it firmly. Where a row states a size, it is once, few, many or the class of an expanded clone; other rows omit it.

clone size: many
V gene: TRBV10-3
D gene: -
J gene: TRBJ1-1
CDR3 protein: CAATDSNRIGNTEAFF
CDR3 DNA: TGTGCCGCCACGGACTCCAACCGGATCGGGAACACTGAAGCTTTCTTT

clone size: -
V gene: TRBV11-2
D gene: -
J gene: TRBJ2-3
CDR3 protein: CASSLDGGPDTQYF
CDR3 DNA: TGTGCCAGCAGCTTGGATGGGGGCCCAGATACGCAGTATTTT

clone size: -
V gene: TRBV2
D gene: -
J gene: TRBJ1-5
CDR3 protein: CASRVGNNQPQHF
CDR3 DNA: TGTGCCAGCAGGGTAGGGAACAATCAGCCCCAGCATTTT

clone size: -
V gene: TRBV7-2
D gene: TRBD1
J gene: TRBJ1-6
CDR3 protein: CASSQDRGSPLHF
CDR3 DNA: TGTGCCAGCAGTCAAGACAGGGGGTCACCCCTCCACTTT

clone size: -
V gene: TRBV10-1
D gene: TRBD2
J gene: TRBJ2-7
CDR3 protein: CASTWTSGAYEQYF
CDR3 DNA: TGCGCCAGCACCTGGACTAGCGGGGCCTACGAGCAGTACTTC

clone size: -
V gene: TRBV7-2
D gene: -
J gene: TRBJ1-1
CDR3 protein: CASSLWVPEAFF
CDR3 DNA: TGTGCCAGCAGCTTGTGGGTTCCTGAAGCTTTCTTT

clone size: -
V gene: TRBV11-1
D gene: TRBD1
J gene: TRBJ2-1
CDR3 protein: CASRTGTGWNEQFF
CDR3 DNA: TGTGCCAGCAGGACCGGGACAGGGTGGAATGAGCAGTTCTTC

clone size: -
V gene: TRBV29-1
D gene: -
J gene: TRBJ1-5
CDR3 protein: CSVGGSNQPQHF
CDR3 DNA: TGCAGCGTAGGAGGCAGCAATCAGCCCCAGCATTTT

clone size: many
V gene: TRBV5-1
D gene: -
J gene: TRBJ1-2
CDR3 protein: CASSSEDVAYGYTF
CDR3 DNA: TGCGCCAGCAGCTCGGAGGATGTAGCCTATGGCTACACCTTC

clone size: many
V gene: TRBV6-1
D gene: -
J gene: TRBJ1-6
CDR3 protein: CASTGDIFGGNSPLHF
CDR3 DNA: TGTGCCAGCACTGGGGACATCTTCGGAGGTAATTCACCCCTCCACTTT

clone size: -
V gene: TRBV20-1
D gene: TRBD2
J gene: TRBJ2-1
CDR3 protein: CSVGLAGGREQFF
CDR3 DNA: TGCAGTGTGGGACTAGCGGGGGGGCGAGAGCAGTTCTTC

clone size: -
V gene: TRBV19
D gene: -
J gene: TRBJ2-1
CDR3 protein: CASSIDIYNEQFF
CDR3 DNA: TGTGCCAGTAGTATAGATATTTACAATGAGCAGTTCTTC

clone size: few
V gene: TRBV6-1
D gene: TRBD2
J gene: TRBJ2-5
CDR3 protein: CASSRRPLSGGVDGEETQYF
CDR3 DNA: TGTGCCAGCAGTCGCCGCCCCCTTAGCGGGGGGGTTGATGGGGAGGAGACCCAGTACTTC

clone size: -
V gene: TRBV25-1
D gene: -
J gene: TRBJ1-1
CDR3 protein: CASRTNTEAFF
CDR3 DNA: TGTGCCAGCAGGACCAACACTGAAGCTTTCTTT

clone size: -
V gene: TRBV19
D gene: TRBD2
J gene: TRBJ2-3
CDR3 protein: CASRNDPSGSTDTQYF
CDR3 DNA: TGTGCCAGTAGGAACGATCCTAGCGGGAGCACAGATACGCAGTATTTT

clone size: many
V gene: TRBV7-6
D gene: TRBD1
J gene: TRBJ2-4
CDR3 protein: CASSSGQGAKNIQYF
CDR3 DNA: TGTGCCAGCAGCTCGGGACAGGGAGCCAAAAACATTCAGTACTTC

clone size: many
V gene: TRBV6-2/TRBV6-3
D gene: TRBD2
J gene: TRBJ2-2
CDR3 protein: CASSYRTSGGSNTGELFF
CDR3 DNA: TGTGCCAGCAGTTACCGGACTAGCGGGGGCTCGAACACCGGGGAGCTGTTTTTT

clone size: many
V gene: TRBV27
D gene: -
J gene: TRBJ1-5
CDR3 protein: CASSTGFGQPQHF
CDR3 DNA: TGTGCCAGCAGCACAGGGTTCGGTCAGCCCCAGCATTTT

clone size: few
V gene: TRBV27
D gene: -
J gene: TRBJ1-1
CDR3 protein: CASSLVGGYNTEAFF
CDR3 DNA: TGTGCCAGCAGTTTAGTCGGGGGCTATAACACTGAAGCTTTCTTT

clone size: -
V gene: TRBV11-1
D gene: -
J gene: TRBJ2-1
CDR3 protein: CASSLATGGGSYNEQFF
CDR3 DNA: TGTGCCAGCAGCTTAGCCACAGGGGGGGGATCCTACAATGAGCAGTTCTTC

clone size: -
V gene: TRBV20-1
D gene: TRBD1
J gene: TRBJ2-5
CDR3 protein: CSASGDRGLWETQYF
CDR3 DNA: TGCAGTGCTAGTGGGGACAGGGGGCTCTGGGAGACCCAGTACTTC

clone size: -
V gene: TRBV18
D gene: TRBD1
J gene: TRBJ2-5
CDR3 protein: CASSPATGQETQYF
CDR3 DNA: TGTGCCAGCTCACCGGCGACAGGGCAAGAGACCCAGTACTTC

clone size: few
V gene: TRBV19
D gene: TRBD1
J gene: TRBJ2-1
CDR3 protein: CATVTGGSNEQFF
CDR3 DNA: TGTGCCACGGTGACAGGGGGCTCTAATGAGCAGTTCTTC

clone size: -
V gene: TRBV2
D gene: TRBD1
J gene: TRBJ1-1
CDR3 protein: CASRRQGPVEAFF
CDR3 DNA: TGTGCCAGCCGACGACAGGGCCCGGTTGAAGCTTTCTTT

clone size: -
V gene: TRBV4-1
D gene: -
J gene: TRBJ2-5
CDR3 protein: CASSLQGGRETQYF
CDR3 DNA: TGCGCCAGCAGCCTACAGGGGGGGCGAGAGACCCAGTACTTC

clone size: many
V gene: TRBV9
D gene: -
J gene: TRBJ1-1
CDR3 protein: CASSPPDLVTEAFF
CDR3 DNA: TGTGCCAGCAGCCCCCCAGATTTAGTCACTGAAGCTTTCTTT

clone size: many
V gene: TRBV12-3/TRBV12-4
D gene: -
J gene: TRBJ2-2
CDR3 protein: CASSPDTGELFF
CDR3 DNA: TGTGCCAGCAGTCCGGACACCGGGGAGCTGTTTTTT

clone size: -
V gene: TRBV15
D gene: -
J gene: TRBJ1-6
CDR3 protein: CATSRVGDSPLHF
CDR3 DNA: TGTGCCACCAGCAGAGTTGGCGATTCACCCCTCCACTTT

clone size: -
V gene: TRBV19
D gene: -
J gene: TRBJ2-1
CDR3 protein: CASSIRGLDEQFF
CDR3 DNA: TGTGCCAGTAGTATACGGGGGTTGGATGAGCAGTTCTTC

clone size: many
V gene: TRBV20-1
D gene: -
J gene: TRBJ2-7
CDR3 protein: CSARDPSRAGNTYEQYF
CDR3 DNA: TGCAGTGCTAGAGACCCATCCCGAGCAGGGAATACCTACGAGCAGTACTTC

clone size: few
V gene: TRBV7-2
D gene: -
J gene: TRBJ2-7
CDR3 protein: CASSLEVSARQYF
CDR3 DNA: TGTGCCAGCAGCTTAGAAGTTAGCGCTAGGCAGTACTTC

clone size: -
V gene: TRBV11-2
D gene: -
J gene: TRBJ2-3
CDR3 protein: CASSPILGGGGDTQYF
CDR3 DNA: TGTGCCAGCAGCCCAATTCTAGGGGGGGGCGGGGATACGCAGTATTTT

clone size: -
V gene: TRBV3-1
D gene: -
J gene: TRBJ2-7
CDR3 protein: CASSQQGSYEQYF
CDR3 DNA: TGTGCCAGCAGCCAGCAAGGGTCCTACGAGCAGTACTTC

clone size: many
V gene: TRBV27
D gene: -
J gene: TRBJ1-2
CDR3 protein: CASSLSPSHGYTF
CDR3 DNA: TGTGCCAGCAGTTTATCACCGAGTCACGGCTACACCTTC

clone size: many
V gene: TRBV2
D gene: -
J gene: TRBJ1-2
CDR3 protein: CASSEIWPGRVKGYTF
CDR3 DNA: TGTGCCAGCAGTGAAATTTGGCCGGGGCGCGTAAAGGGCTACACCTTC

clone size: -
V gene: TRBV6-5
D gene: -
J gene: TRBJ2-7
CDR3 protein: CASSYGAGLGYEQYF
CDR3 DNA: TGTGCCAGCAGTTATGGGGCAGGCCTAGGGTACGAGCAGTACTTC

clone size: -
V gene: TRBV3-1
D gene: -
J gene: TRBJ2-3
CDR3 protein: CASSPPGVTEQYF
CDR3 DNA: TGTGCCAGCAGCCCTCCTGGGGTGACAGAGCAGTATTTT

clone size: -
V gene: TRBV2
D gene: -
J gene: TRBJ2-7
CDR3 protein: CASSRQEYEQYF
CDR3 DNA: TGTGCCAGCAGTAGACAGGAGTACGAGCAGTACTTC

clone size: -
V gene: TRBV10-3
D gene: -
J gene: TRBJ1-1
CDR3 protein: CAISESRGGTEAFF
CDR3 DNA: TGTGCCATCAGTGAGTCCAGGGGAGGTACTGAAGCTTTCTTT

clone size: -
V gene: TRBV2
D gene: -
J gene: TRBJ2-7
CDR3 protein: CASRDLVERPYEQYF
CDR3 DNA: TGTGCCAGCAGAGATTTAGTAGAGCGACCGTACGAGCAGTACTTC

clone size: once
V gene: TRBV19
D gene: -
J gene: TRBJ1-6
CDR3 protein: CASKTRPYNSPLHF
CDR3 DNA: TGTGCCAGTAAGACCAGACCGTATAATTCACCCCTCCACTTT

clone size: many
V gene: TRBV19
D gene: -
J gene: TRBJ1-1
CDR3 protein: CASGASADTEAFF
CDR3 DNA: TGTGCCAGTGGGGCATCAGCTGACACTGAAGCTTTCTTT

clone size: few
V gene: TRBV24-1
D gene: TRBD1
J gene: TRBJ2-3
CDR3 protein: CATSDPRGSGTDTQYF
CDR3 DNA: TGTGCCACCAGTGACCCCAGGGGGTCGGGCACAGATACGCAGTATTTT

clone size: many
V gene: TRBV14
D gene: -
J gene: TRBJ1-1
CDR3 protein: CASSQIGGFPEAFF
CDR3 DNA: TGTGCCAGCAGCCAAATCGGAGGGTTCCCTGAAGCTTTCTTT

clone size: -
V gene: TRBV2
D gene: -
J gene: TRBJ2-6
CDR3 protein: CASTGEAGANVLTF
CDR3 DNA: TGTGCCAGCACCGGGGAGGCTGGGGCCAACGTCCTGACTTTC

clone size: once
V gene: TRBV19
D gene: TRBD2
J gene: TRBJ2-2
CDR3 protein: CASSNSGDTGELFF
CDR3 DNA: TGTGCCAGTAGTAATAGCGGGGACACCGGGGAGCTGTTTTTT

clone size: -
V gene: TRBV2
D gene: -
J gene: TRBJ2-2
CDR3 protein: CASSGGGANTGELFF
CDR3 DNA: TGTGCCAGCAGTGGGGGAGGCGCGAACACCGGGGAGCTGTTTTTT